The entry below describes one TCR beta chain. The V gene lost 4 bases and the J gene lost 1 base, with 8 bases spanning the gap. CDR1 SGHRS and CDR2 YFSETQ come from the germline V gene. This CDR3 comprises 13 residues. The data are from a study of blood T cell repertoires in COVID-19. Across the study: Nucleic acid was either cDNA or gDNA, and it came from T cells, B-cell-depleted T cells, or PBMCs.

The data were produced by immunoSEQ multiplex PCR, yet TCRdb's version contains in-frame clones alone and is incomplete. The profile shows about 300,000 clones, approximately 90% of them singletons. What was sequenced was peripheral blood. This rearrangement joins TRBV5-1 to TRBJ2-5; D is undetermined. The clonotype originates from a woman in her thirties who had recovered from COVID-19. In nucleotides, the CDR3 is TGCGCCAGCAGCCCGAGTCTCCAAGAGACCCAGTACTTC. This sequence encodes CASSPSLQETQYF. The full variable domain, its missing parts supplied by reference TRBV5-1 and TRBJ2-5, is KAGVTQTPRYLIKTRGQQVTLSCSPISGHRSVSWYQQTPGQGLQFLFEYFSETQRNKGNFPGRFSGRQFSNSRSEMNVSTLELGDSALYLCASSPSLQETQYFGPGTRLLVL.